The 22 T cell receptor beta chains given below trace back to one sample, sequenced in a study of identical twins. TCRdb reprocessed the 5' RACE reads via MiXCR and lists one record per CDR3 protein. The sample includes under 350,000 distinct CDR3 sequences, over 8.5% of them seen just once. The data were also submitted as part of a second study, on yellow fever vaccine responses in identical twins.

The specimen was CD8+ T cells sorted from blood. These receptor sequences come from a woman aged 18-29 years in good health.

This clonotype has at least ten counts. The V gene is TRBV28, the J gene TRBJ2-7, with 13 bases identical to TRBD2. Germline CDR1 MDHEN, CDR2 SYDVKM. This CDR3 contains 16 residues. Trimming at V came to 6 bases and at J to 1 base, leaving 6 bases not matched to a gene. CDR3 residues: CASRTSGRANSYEQYF. The CDR3 DNA sequence: TGTGCCAGCAGAACTAGCGGGAGGGCAAATTCCTACGAGCAGTACTTC.

This clonotype was counted only a few times. This rearrangement joins TRBV5-6 to TRBJ2-4; the match to TRBD2 covers 9 bases. Germline V CDR1 and CDR2: SGHDT, YYEEEE. The V gene end was trimmed by 6 bases and the J gene end by 7 bases; junction bases not matched to a gene: 5. The CDR3 consists of 13 residues. This CDR3 is CASTVAGENIQYF. The DNA of the CDR3 is TGTGCCAGCACGGTAGCGGGAGAGAACATTCAGTACTTC.

In its sample, this clonotype was seen many times. The chain links TRBV9 to TRBJ2-7; 9 nucleotides line up with TRBD1. This CDR3 has 15 amino acids. Germline CDR1 and CDR2: SGDLS and YYNGEE. J lost 3 bases, V lost 0 bases, and 4 bases had no gene match. CDR3 in amino acids: CASSVGGQGSYEQYF. Here the CDR3 DNA reads TGTGCCAGCAGCGTAGGCGGACAGGGGAGCTACGAGCAGTACTTC.

The chain uses TRBV4-1 and TRBJ2-5, with 10 bases that match TRBD1. The CDR3 spans 16 residues. The ends lost 5 bases at V and 2 bases at J; junction bases unmatched: 8. Germline CDR1 reads MGHRA; CDR2 reads YSYEKL. CDR3 sequence: CASSFRDRGPQETQYF. The CDR3 nucleotides are TGCGCCAGCAGCTTCCGGGACAGGGGTCCGCAAGAGACCCAGTACTTC.

This clonotype has at least ten counts. J is TRBJ2-2 and V is TRBV27, with D tentatively TRBD2 (6 bases). Trimming shortened V by 9 bases and J by 2 bases, and 19 bases separated the two germline ends. Germline CDR1 and CDR2: MNHEY and SMNVEV (reference sequence). CDR3 length: 16 residues. CDR3 DNA sequence: TGTGCCAGTCACCTCGGAGGGACTCCTAACACCGGGGAGCTGTTTTTT. It encodes CASHLGGTPNTGELFF.

The chain uses TRBV4-3 and TRBJ2-7; TRBD1 or TRBD2 may be the D gene (6 bases each). This CDR3 region has 15 residues. Germline CDR1 and CDR2: LGHNA and YSLEER. Trimming left V 3 bases short and J 1 base short, with 13 bases between. The CDR3 DNA reads as TGCGCCAGCAGCCACAGACTAGGGGGATCCTACGAGCAGTACTTC. Translating gives CASSHRLGGSYEQYF.

Many counts were recorded for this clonotype. The CDR3 protein is CASSKKKNEQFF. CDR3 coding DNA: TGTGCCAGCAGCAAAAAAAAGAATGAGCAGTTCTTC. V gene TRBV7-9 combines with J gene TRBJ2-1; the D is unclear. This CDR3 has 12 amino acids. The V and J ends lost 5 bases and 7 bases respectively, with 9 bases between them. The V gene's germline CDR1 is SEHNR and CDR2 FQNEAQ (reference sequence).

The table lists this clonotype with many counts. The chain recombines TRBV14 with TRBJ2-5, with D possibly being TRBD1 (7 bases). The germline gives CDR1 SGHDN, CDR2 FVKESK. The CDR3 has 15 amino acids. V dropped 5 bases and J dropped 5 bases, with 18 bases sitting between them. This CDR3 reads CASSITGEARETQYF. The CDR3 nucleotides read TGTGCCAGCAGCATTACAGGGGAGGCTCGGGAGACCCAGTACTTC.

A few counts support this clonotype. The chain recombines TRBV27 with TRBJ2-5; D is possibly TRBD2 (6 bases). V shed 6 bases and J shed 5 bases, with 16 bases lying between them. From germline, CDR1 is MNHEY and CDR2 SMNVEV (reference sequence). CDR3 length equals 14 residues. The CDR3 DNA sequence: TGTGCCAGCAGCCCGCTGACTAGTTGGGAGACCCAGTACTTC. Translated: CASSPLTSWETQYF.

CDR3 sequence: CASSLDERVSIYGYTF. The DNA for the CDR3 is TGCGCCAGCAGCTTGGACGAAAGGGTCTCCATTTATGGCTACACCTTC. The V gene is TRBV5-1, the J gene TRBJ1-2; D gene uncertain. The CDR3 has 16 residues. Trimming removed 0 bases from V and 5 bases from J, with 17 bases in between. Germline lookup yields CDR1 SGHRS and CDR2 YFSETQ.

In its sample, this clonotype was seen many times. This chain joins TRBV9 and TRBJ2-5, with D perhaps matching TRBD1 or TRBD2 (5 bases each). The V and J ends lost 4 bases and 1 base respectively, with 11 bases between them. CDR3 length: 14 amino acids. Looked up from germline, CDR1 is SGDLS and CDR2 is YYNGEE. In DNA, the CDR3 is TGTGCCAGCAGCTCCGGGACGAGCCAAGAGACCCAGTACTTC. It codes for CASSSGTSQETQYF.

This clonotype was picked up many times. The chain carries TRBV7-6 and TRBJ2-2; 9 bases fit TRBD2. Germline assignment: CDR1 SGHVS and CDR2 FNYEAQ. The CDR3 covers 16 residues. V shed 7 bases and J 3 bases; nucleotides not matched to a gene: 9. The CDR3 bases are TGTGCCAGCACCTCTACCGGACTAGCGCACACCGGGGAGCTGTTTTTT. It yields the protein CASTSTGLAHTGELFF.

The gene calls are TRBV4-1 and TRBJ2-2; D call uncertain. Germline-derived CDR1 and CDR2 are MGHRA and YSYEKL. Trimming stripped 5 bases from V and 6 bases from J, with 13 bases between. This CDR3 contains 14 residues. The CDR3 DNA is TGCGCCAGCAGCTCAGTCCCGGATGCCGGGGAGCTGTTTTTT. This translates into CASSSVPDAGELFF.

J is TRBJ2-5 and V is TRBV5-6, with 7 nucleotides matching TRBD2. The CDR3 is 19 residues long. Germline V gives CDR1 SGHDT, CDR2 YYEEEE. V was pared by 4 bases and J by 1 base, with 19 bases of the junction left unmatched. CDR3 coding DNA: TGTGCCAGCAGCGGAATTAGCGGGCAAGCTCCGCTGATCCAAGAGACCCAGTACTTC. Its protein is CASSGISGQAPLIQETQYF.

The chain employs TRBV7-8 and TRBJ2-5; a weak D match, TRBD2 (5 bases). This CDR3 comprises 14 residues. V lost 3 bases to trimming and J lost 5 bases, with 13 bases between them. In germline, CDR1 is SGHVS, CDR2 FQNEAQ. The CDR3 is CASSFFGDRETQYF. DNA of the CDR3: TGTGCCAGCAGCTTTTTCGGGGATCGGGAGACCCAGTACTTC.

This clonotype has at least ten counts. The chain's CDR3 is CASRQDRGPYEQYF. For the CDR3, the DNA is TGCGCCAGCAGGCAAGACAGGGGGCCCTACGAGCAGTACTTC. The gene calls are TRBV5-1 and TRBJ2-7; 10 bases are a match to TRBD1. Losses at the gene ends were 5 bases for V and 2 bases for J; bases not matched to a gene: 4. CDR3 length: 14 residues. The germline gives CDR1 SGHRS, CDR2 YFSETQ. Full variable domain (remainder filled in from reference TRBV5-1 and TRBJ2-7): KAGVTQTPRYLIKTRGQQVTLSCSPISGHRSVSWYQQTPGQGLQFLFEYFSETQRNKGNFPGRFSGRQFSNSRSEMNVSTLELGDSALYLCASRQDRGPYEQYFGPGTRLTVT.

This clonotype was found a few times. V gene TRBV20-1 combines with J gene TRBJ2-7; 10 bases are shared with TRBD1. Germline values: CDR1 DFQATT, CDR2 SNEGSKA (reference sequence). The CDR3 totals 15 residues. V was clipped by 0 bases and J by 6 bases; unmatched bases: 8. The CDR3 spells CSARDGTGESSEQYF. The CDR3 region has the DNA TGCAGTGCTAGAGACGGGACAGGGGAAAGTAGCGAGCAGTACTTC.

The genes are TRBV18 and TRBJ2-7; 9 positions agree with TRBD1. Germline CDR1 is KGHSH and CDR2 is LQKENI. The length of the CDR3 is 16 residues. J gave up 1 base and V 5 bases, and 9 bases lay outside the gene matches. The CDR3 here is CASSAYGTGTSYEQYF. The CDR3 DNA is TGTGCCAGCTCAGCTTACGGGACAGGGACTTCCTACGAGCAGTACTTC.

This clonotype was picked up many times. The genes are TRBV7-8 and TRBJ2-3; 13 positions agree with TRBD2. V trimming: 5 bases; J trimming: 4 bases; junction bases outside the gene matches: 6. This CDR3 comprises 16 residues. Germline V lookup: CDR1 SGHVS, CDR2 FQNEAQ. CDR3 sequence (DNA): TGTGCCAGCAGCACGAGGACTAGCGGGGGTTCAGATACGCAGTATTTT. It specifies CASSTRTSGGSDTQYF.

There are many counts of this clonotype. This chain uses TRBV4-3 with TRBJ1-3; no clear D. V lost 2 bases and J lost 6, with 17 bases in between. This CDR3 contains 16 residues. Germline V gene sequence: CDR1 LGHNA, CDR2 YSLEER. The CDR3 reads CASSQSLGREENTIYF. DNA for the CDR3: TGCGCCAGCAGCCAATCACTCGGGAGGGAAGAAAACACCATATATTTT.

This clonotype has a handful of counts. This sequence joins TRBV12-3 or TRBV12-4 and TRBJ2-1; D remains unclear. The V end was cut by 3 bases, the J end by 8 bases, with 8 bases between. The CDR3 is 12 residues long. The CDR3 loop is CASSFLVDEQFF. The CDR3 DNA reads as TGTGCCAGCAGTTTCCTAGTCGATGAGCAGTTCTTC.

This clonotype has at least ten counts. This chain links TRBV12-3 or TRBV12-4 with TRBJ1-2; TRBD1 agrees at 9 bases. The CDR3 length is 17 residues. After removal of 2 bases from V and 7 bases from J, the junction contained 14 bases not matched to a gene. The CDR3 bases are TGTGCCAGCAGTTTATCCCCGCGGACAGGGGATATTCGTGGCTACACCTTC. It specifies CASSLSPRTGDIRGYTF.